The source of this T cell receptor beta chain is a study of OX40 agonist ivuxolimab in advanced cancers. The overall study: Intravenous ivuxolimab at 0.01 to 10 mg/kg was given to patients every 2 weeks. Checkpoint inhibitors had been given previously to roughly 36% of patients.

In regard to this clone: What it recognizes is unknown.

The study's findings and limits: Normalized T-cell clonal expansion was also low in some nonresponders.

Germline loops: CDR1 SNHLY, CDR2 FYNNEI. J gave up 7 bases and V 6 bases, and 12 bases lay outside the gene matches. The CDR3 contains 16 residues. Sequencing used immunoSEQ multiplex PCR; TCRdb keeps in-frame clones, though not all of them. The sample comprises some 30,000 clones, roughly 76% of which are singletons, and about 22% rests with the top ten. The chain couples TRBV2 to TRBJ2-1; the match to TRBD2 covers 10 bases. The sequencing used CD4+ or CD8+ T cells sorted from blood, collected in a trial of the OX40 agonist ivuxolimab. The clonotype was recovered from an adult with an advanced solid tumor such as melanoma, head and neck, liver or kidney cancer. The CDR3 nucleotides read TGTGCCAGCAGCGAGGGGCCTAGCGGGAGAGTAAATGAGCAGTTCTTC. Translation gives CASSEGPSGRVNEQFF.